This T cell receptor (beta chain) was obtained from a study of T cells in Graves' hyperthyroidism and ophthalmopathy (dated by TCRdb to between 2018 and 2021). The study in broad terms: Peripheral blood was sampled at the time of initial diagnosis, prior to any treatment. A discovery cohort of roughly 100 patients, fewer than 50 with Graves' ophthalmopathy and 57 with stable Graves' hyperthyroidism, was used to find distinguishing TCR V-J signatures. An independent validation cohort of around 19 hyperthyroidism patients and 17 patients who later progressed to ophthalmopathy tested prospective prediction of ophthalmopathy. For training and testing, the roughly 93 patients in the discovery cohort were randomly divided in a 7:3 ratio. The study also compared thyroid tissue and blood T-cell repertoires from several Graves' hyperthyroidism patients. Following sampling, methimazole starting at 30 mg daily was given to hyperthyroidism patients, and high-dose intravenous methylprednisolone was given to ophthalmopathy patients. TCR Vbeta CDR3 sequencing of 140 or so peripheral blood samples (43 ophthalmopathy, 70 to 85 hyperthyroidism and 17 progressor patients) is reported in the paper.

Study-wide findings and limitations: Blood samples also contained most of the expanded thyroid clonotypes (frequency above 0.001), which suggests that blood repertoires may reflect thyroid immune responses. During validation, the model predicted progression to ophthalmopathy a median of approximately 7 months ahead of onset, with around 71% sensitivity and roughly 75% specificity. Sample size was not statistically predetermined, and blinding of investigators to group allocation was not performed. A model built on a 13 V-J signature distinguished ophthalmopathy from stable hyperthyroidism, reaching about 89% sensitivity and approximately 83% specificity in cross-validation and 80%/75% in testing.

Stable Graves' hyperthyroidism was defined as the absence of progression to ophthalmopathy over 18 months of follow-up. The hyperthyroidism patients were between 18 and 65 years old and newly diagnosed, with a disease duration of less than 2 months. Exclusion was applied to patients with uncontrolled infections, other autoimmune diseases, pregnancy or lactation. Clinical symptoms, serum thyroxine and TRAb, thyroid ultrasound, and orbital computed tomography formed the basis for the diagnoses. PBMCs were isolated from more than 8 ml of fresh peripheral blood by Ficoll-Paque density gradient centrifugation. Total RNA was extracted using Trizol reagent, and RNA quality was assessed on an Agilent 2100 Bioanalyzer. Amplification of TCR beta CDR3 regions was carried out from RNA transcripts. The TCR CDR3 was subjected to a first round of RT-PCR using the HTBI primer set and the Qiagen OneStep RT-PCR kit. Libraries were constructed in a second round of multiplex PCR, after which size selection and purification were performed. Sequencing of the libraries was done on an Illumina HiSeq2000 using paired-end 100 bp reads. The paper's data handling went like this. SOAPnuke was used to process the raw data, throwing out any read that contained adapters or uncalled bases, had a mean Phred below 15, or lacked an exact constant-primer or identifier match. High-quality paired reads were merged with COPE v1.2.5, and unique nucleotide sequences were defined as clonotypes. Clonotypes were aligned to IMGT TRBV, TRBD and TRBJ reference segments using MiTCR v1.1. The analysis was restricted to V-J combinations with a frequency above 0.0001, which together covered 99% to 99.2% of the repertoires. A TCS score was defined as the ratio between F50 (clonal expansion) and ExV (chaos), using BLOSUM62-based TCRdist between CDR3 peptides within each V-J. Welch's t-statistics and random forest reduced fewer than 600 V-J features to around 14, which were used in a naive Bayes classifier (R e1071). Using fastp at Q25 and MiXCR, TCRdb reprocessed the public reads and kept productive beta chains. Entries that share a CDR3 protein sequence are merged under the most common genes and DNA. TCRdb's processing, not the authors' own work, is the source of the V and J calls. This sample gives under 400,000 distinct CDR3 sequences in total; about 12% of them show up just once. Together, the top ten hold 9.2% of the sample.

This clonotype occurred a few times. What this receptor recognizes is not known. There are no base qualities to consult, and no much larger clone falls within one base. CDR1 and CDR2 were assigned from the germline V gene (reference sequence) as GTSNPN and SVGIG. The CDR3 goes from the cysteine to the phenylalanine over 17 residues. Only CDR3 DNA is held: 51 bases, read in frame from base 1. A distance of 17 bases separates the germline ends of V and J, which lose 0 bases and 5 bases respectively. The TCR was taken from a woman aged 18-29 years with Graves' hyperthyroidism. Input material: blood. The sequence joins TRBV30 to TRBJ1-6, with TRBD1 as a weak D call on 5 bases. The DNA sequence follows: TGTGCCTGGAGTGTCCGGCCCGTTGGGGGAAATAATTCACCCCTCCACTTT. It is translated as CAWSVRPVGGNNSPLHF.